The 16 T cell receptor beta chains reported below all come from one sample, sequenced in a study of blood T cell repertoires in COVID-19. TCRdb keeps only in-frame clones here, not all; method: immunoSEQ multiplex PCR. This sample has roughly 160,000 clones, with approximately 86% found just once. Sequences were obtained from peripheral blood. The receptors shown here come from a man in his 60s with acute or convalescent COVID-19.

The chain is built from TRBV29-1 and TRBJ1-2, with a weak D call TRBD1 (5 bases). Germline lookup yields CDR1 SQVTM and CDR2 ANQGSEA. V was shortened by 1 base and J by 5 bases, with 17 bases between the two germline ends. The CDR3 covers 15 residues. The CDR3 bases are TGCAGCGTTGAAGCAGGGCAGTTGGGCCTATATGGCTACACCTTC. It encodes CSVEAGQLGLYGYTF.

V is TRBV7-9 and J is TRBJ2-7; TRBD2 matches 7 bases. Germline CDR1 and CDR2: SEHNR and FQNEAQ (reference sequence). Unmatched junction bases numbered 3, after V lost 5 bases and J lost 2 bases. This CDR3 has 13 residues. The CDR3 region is CASSNGLAYEQYF. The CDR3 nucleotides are TGTGCCAGCAGCAACGGACTAGCCTACGAGCAGTACTTC.

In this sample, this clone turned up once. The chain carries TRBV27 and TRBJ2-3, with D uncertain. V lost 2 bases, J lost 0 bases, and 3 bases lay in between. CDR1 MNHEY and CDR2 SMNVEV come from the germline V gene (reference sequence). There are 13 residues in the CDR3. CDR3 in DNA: TGTGCCAGCAGTTTAACTAGCACAGATACGCAGTATTTT. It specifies CASSLTSTDTQYF.

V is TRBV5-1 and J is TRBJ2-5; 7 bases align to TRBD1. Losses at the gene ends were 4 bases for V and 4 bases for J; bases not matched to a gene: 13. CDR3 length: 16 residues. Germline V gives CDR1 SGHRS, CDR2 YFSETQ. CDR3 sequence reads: CASSPGTALWGETQYF. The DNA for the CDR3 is TGCGCCAGCAGCCCTGGGACAGCCTTATGGGGAGAGACCCAGTACTTC. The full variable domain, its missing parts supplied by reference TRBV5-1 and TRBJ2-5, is KAGVTQTPRYLIKTRGQQVTLSCSPISGHRSVSWYQQTPGQGLQFLFEYFSETQRNKGNFPGRFSGRQFSNSRSEMNVSTLELGDSALYLCASSPGTALWGETQYFGPGTRLLVL.

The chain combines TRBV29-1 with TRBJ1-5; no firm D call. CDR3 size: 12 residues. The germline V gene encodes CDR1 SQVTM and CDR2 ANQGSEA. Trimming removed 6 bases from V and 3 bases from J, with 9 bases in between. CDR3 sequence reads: CSVSGFNQPQHF. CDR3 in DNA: TGCAGCGTCTCCGGGTTCAATCAGCCCCAGCATTTT. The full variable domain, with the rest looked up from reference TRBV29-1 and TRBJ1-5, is SAVISQKPSRDICQRGTSLTIQCQVDSQVTMMFWYRQQPGQSLTLIATANQGSEATYESGFVIDKFPISRPNLTFSTLTVSNMSPEDSSIYLCSVSGFNQPQHFGDGTRLSIL.

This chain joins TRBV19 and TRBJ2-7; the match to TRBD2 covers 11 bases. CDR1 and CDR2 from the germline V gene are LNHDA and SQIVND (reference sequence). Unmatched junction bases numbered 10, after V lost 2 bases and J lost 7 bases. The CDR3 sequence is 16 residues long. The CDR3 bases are TGTGCCAGTAGTATAAAGGGGACTAGCGGATCTGTTGAGCAGTACTTC. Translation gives CASSIKGTSGSVEQYF.

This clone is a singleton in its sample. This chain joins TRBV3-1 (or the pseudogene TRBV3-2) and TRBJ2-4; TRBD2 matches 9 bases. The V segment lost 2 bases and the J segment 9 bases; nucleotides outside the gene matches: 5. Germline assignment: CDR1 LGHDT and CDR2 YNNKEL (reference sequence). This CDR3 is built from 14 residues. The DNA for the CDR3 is TGTGCCAGCAGCCAACTTAGCGGGAGCGGCATTCAGTACTTC. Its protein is CASSQLSGSGIQYF.

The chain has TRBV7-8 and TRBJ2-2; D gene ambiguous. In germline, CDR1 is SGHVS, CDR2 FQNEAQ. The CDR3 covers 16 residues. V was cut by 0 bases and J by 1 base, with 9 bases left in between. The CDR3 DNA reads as TGTGCCAGCAGCTTAGCGGCCTGGCAGAACACCGGGGAGCTGTTTTTT. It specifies CASSLAAWQNTGELFF.

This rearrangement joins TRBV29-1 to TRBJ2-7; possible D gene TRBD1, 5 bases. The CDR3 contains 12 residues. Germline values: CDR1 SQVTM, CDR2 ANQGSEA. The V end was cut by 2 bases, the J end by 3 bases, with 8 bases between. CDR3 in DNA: TGCAGCGTTGAACGGCAGGGCTACGAGCAGTACTTC. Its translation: CSVERQGYEQYF.

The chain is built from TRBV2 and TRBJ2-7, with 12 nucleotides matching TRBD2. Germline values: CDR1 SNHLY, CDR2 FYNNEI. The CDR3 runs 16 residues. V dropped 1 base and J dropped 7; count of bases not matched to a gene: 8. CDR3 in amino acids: CASSEGFLAGGQEQYF. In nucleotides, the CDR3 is TGTGCCAGCAGTGAAGGGTTCCTAGCGGGAGGGCAAGAGCAGTACTTC.

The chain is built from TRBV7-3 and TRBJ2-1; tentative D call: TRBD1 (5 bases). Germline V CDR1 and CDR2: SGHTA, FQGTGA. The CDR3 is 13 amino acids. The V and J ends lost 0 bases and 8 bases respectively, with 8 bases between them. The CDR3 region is CASSLTPGHEQFF. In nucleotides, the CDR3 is TGTGCCAGCAGCTTAACCCCAGGGCATGAGCAGTTCTTC.

CDR3 amino acids: CASSPTQDRRDSPLHF. CDR3 bases: TGTGCCAGCAGCCCTACCCAGGACAGGAGAGATTCACCCCTCCACTTT. The gene calls are TRBV5-4 and TRBJ1-6; TRBD1 agrees at 7 bases. Trimming cost V 4 bases and J 8 bases; bases outside gene matches: 12. Germline V CDR1 and CDR2: SGHNT, YYREEE (reference sequence). The CDR3 extends over 16 amino acids.

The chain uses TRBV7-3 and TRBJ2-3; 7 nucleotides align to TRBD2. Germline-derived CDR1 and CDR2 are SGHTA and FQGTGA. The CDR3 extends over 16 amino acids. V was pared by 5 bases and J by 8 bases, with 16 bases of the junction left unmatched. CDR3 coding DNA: TGTGCCAGCAGCCCCTCTGGAGGGCGGGAGTATGGTACGCAGTATTTT. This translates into CASSPSGGREYGTQYF.

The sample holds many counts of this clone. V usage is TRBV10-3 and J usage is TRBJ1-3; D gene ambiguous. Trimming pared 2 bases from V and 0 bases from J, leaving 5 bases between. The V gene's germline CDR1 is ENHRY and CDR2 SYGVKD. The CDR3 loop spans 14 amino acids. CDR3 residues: CAISEAGSGNTIYF. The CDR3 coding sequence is TGTGCCATCAGTGAGGCGGGCTCTGGAAACACCATATATTTT.

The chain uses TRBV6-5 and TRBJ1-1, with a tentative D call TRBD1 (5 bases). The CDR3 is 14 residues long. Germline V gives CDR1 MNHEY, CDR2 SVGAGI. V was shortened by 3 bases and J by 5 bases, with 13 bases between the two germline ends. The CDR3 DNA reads TGTGCCAGCAGTTATGACGGGGGGAGGACTGAAGCTTTCTTT. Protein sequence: CASSYDGGRTEAFF.

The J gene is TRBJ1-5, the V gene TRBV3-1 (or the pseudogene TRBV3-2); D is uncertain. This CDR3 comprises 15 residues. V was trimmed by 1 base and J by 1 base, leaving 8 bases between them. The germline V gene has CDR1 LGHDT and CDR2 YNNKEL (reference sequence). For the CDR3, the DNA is TGTGCCAGCAGCCAAGGGGCAGGAAGCAATCAGCCCCAGCATTTT. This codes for CASSQGAGSNQPQHF.